The clone carrying this T cell receptor beta chain was observed a handful of times. Its antigen is not known. This entry comes from a study of spatial heterogeneity in lung cancer. Study-wide points: Resection blood, more than follow-up blood, showed ubiquitous expanded tumor TCRs.

The CDR3 sequence is 14 residues long. The ends were cut back, 4 bases at V and 3 bases at J, with 13 bases in the middle. Germline V CDR1 and CDR2: MGHDK, SYGVNS. As for time point: sample taken at primary tumor resection. Whole RNA obtained from tumor, nontumor lung or frozen PBMC underwent sequencing without sorting. TCRdb re-derived calls from the 5' RACE reads in MiXCR, one entry per CDR3 protein. The sample yields about 75,000 distinct CDR3 sequences, roughly 14% seen once. This clonotype was obtained from a male donor with early-stage non-small cell lung cancer. V usage is TRBV25-1 and J usage is TRBJ2-7; possible D gene TRBD1, 5 bases. The source was PBMCs, collected at surgery. CDR3 in amino acids: CASSAPGSDYEQYF. For the CDR3, the DNA is TGTGCCAGCAGTGCCCCAGGGTCTGACTACGAGCAGTACTTC.